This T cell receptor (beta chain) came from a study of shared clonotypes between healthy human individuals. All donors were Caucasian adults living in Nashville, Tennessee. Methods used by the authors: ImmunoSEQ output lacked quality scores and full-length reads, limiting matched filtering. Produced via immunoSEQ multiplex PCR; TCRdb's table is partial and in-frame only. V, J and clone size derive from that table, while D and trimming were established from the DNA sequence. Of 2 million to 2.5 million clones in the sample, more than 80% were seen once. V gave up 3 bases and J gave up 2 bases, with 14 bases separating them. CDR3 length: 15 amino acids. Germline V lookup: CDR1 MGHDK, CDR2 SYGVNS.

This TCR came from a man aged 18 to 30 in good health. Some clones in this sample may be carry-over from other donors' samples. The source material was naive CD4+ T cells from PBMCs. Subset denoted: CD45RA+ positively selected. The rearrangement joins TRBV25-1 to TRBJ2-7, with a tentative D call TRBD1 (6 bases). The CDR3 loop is CASSETGGATYEQYF. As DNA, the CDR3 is TGTGCCAGCAGTGAGACAGGTGGAGCCACCTACGAGCAGTACTTC.